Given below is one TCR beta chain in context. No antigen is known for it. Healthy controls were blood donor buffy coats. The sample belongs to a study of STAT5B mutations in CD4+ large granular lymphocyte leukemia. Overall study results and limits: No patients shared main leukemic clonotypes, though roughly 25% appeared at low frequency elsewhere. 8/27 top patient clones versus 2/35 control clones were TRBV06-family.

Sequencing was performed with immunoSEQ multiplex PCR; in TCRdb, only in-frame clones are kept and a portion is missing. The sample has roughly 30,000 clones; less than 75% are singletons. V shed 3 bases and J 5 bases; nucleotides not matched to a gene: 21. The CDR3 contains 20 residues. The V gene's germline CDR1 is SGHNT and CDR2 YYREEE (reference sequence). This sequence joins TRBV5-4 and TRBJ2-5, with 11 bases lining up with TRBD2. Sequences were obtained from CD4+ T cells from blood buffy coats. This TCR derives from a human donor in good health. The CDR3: CASSWYRLLAGGLYRETQYF. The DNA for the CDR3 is TGTGCCAGCAGCTGGTACAGACTCCTAGCGGGGGGACTATATAGGGAGACCCAGTACTTC.